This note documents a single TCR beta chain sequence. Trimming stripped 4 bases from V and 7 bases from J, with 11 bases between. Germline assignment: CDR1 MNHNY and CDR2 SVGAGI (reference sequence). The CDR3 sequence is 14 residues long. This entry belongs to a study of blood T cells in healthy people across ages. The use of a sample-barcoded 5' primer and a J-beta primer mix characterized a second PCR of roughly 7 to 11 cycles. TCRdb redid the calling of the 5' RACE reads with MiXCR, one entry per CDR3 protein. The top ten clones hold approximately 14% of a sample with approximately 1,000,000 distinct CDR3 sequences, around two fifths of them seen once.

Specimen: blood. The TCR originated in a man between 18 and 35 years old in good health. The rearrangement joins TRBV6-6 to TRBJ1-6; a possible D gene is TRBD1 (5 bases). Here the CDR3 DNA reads TGTGCCAGCAGTTCGGGCCGGGGGAATTCACCCCTCCACTTT. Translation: CASSSGRGNSPLHF.